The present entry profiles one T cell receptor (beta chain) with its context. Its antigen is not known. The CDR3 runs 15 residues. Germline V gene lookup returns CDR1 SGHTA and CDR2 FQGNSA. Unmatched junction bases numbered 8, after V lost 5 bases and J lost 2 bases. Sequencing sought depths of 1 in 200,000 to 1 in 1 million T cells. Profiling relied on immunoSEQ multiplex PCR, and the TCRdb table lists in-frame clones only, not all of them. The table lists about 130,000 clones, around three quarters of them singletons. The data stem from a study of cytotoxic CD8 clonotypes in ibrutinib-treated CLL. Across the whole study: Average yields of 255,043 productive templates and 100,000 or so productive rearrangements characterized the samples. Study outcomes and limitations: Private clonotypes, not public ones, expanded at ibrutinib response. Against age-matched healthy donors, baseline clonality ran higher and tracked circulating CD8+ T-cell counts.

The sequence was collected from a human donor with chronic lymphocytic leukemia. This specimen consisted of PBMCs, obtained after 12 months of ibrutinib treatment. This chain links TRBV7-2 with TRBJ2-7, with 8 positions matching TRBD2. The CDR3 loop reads CASSPQGLETYEQYF. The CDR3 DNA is TGTGCCAGCAGCCCACAGGGACTAGAAACCTACGAGCAGTACTTC.